This TCR beta chain derives from a study of cytomegalovirus exposure and HLA in healthy donors. A note on this clone: Its antigen remains unknown.

The study ran its PCR with 60 Vbeta and 13 Jbeta primers. Original methodology: In a later analysis, of roughly 83 million unique beta chains, around 9.9 million appeared in at least two donors. Profiling relied on immunoSEQ multiplex PCR, and the TCRdb table lists in-frame clones only, not all of them. V and J calls and clone size are as listed in that table; D and trimming were resolved from the DNA. The sample records approximately 150,000 clones, about four fifths being singletons. Study-wide results and limits: The listing of roughly 160 TCR beta chains classed them as cytomegalovirus-associated. Sequencing likely generated an artifact that appeared as a cluster of highly shared sequence variants. Donors were assumed by presence/absence analyses to have roughly uniform sequencing depth.

The sequence derives from a middle-aged woman in good health and CMV-seropositive. Material: PBMCs.

In DNA form, the CDR3 reads TGTGCCAGCAGCTCTGGTGGAGTTTTATCGTATACGCAGTATTTT. Translating it yields CASSSGGVLSYTQYF. This chain connects TRBV5-4 to TRBJ2-3; D call uncertain. Trimming pared 3 bases from V and 7 bases from J, leaving 18 bases between. This CDR3 comprises 15 residues. Germline CDR1 reads SGHNT; CDR2 reads YYREEE (reference sequence).